This T cell receptor (beta chain) came from a study of response to subunit inactivated influenza vaccine. General study points: Researchers suggested that each seasonal influenza vaccination recruits few new T cells.

Worth noting for this clonotype: The antigen remains unidentified.

The CDR3 is 15 residues long. The J segment lost 7 bases and the V segment lost 6 bases, leaving 14 bases of the junction unmatched. The germline CDR1 and CDR2 sequences are DFQATT and SNEGSKA (reference sequence). TCRdb reprocessed the RT-PCR reads via MiXCR and lists one record per CDR3 protein. The table has approximately 530,000 distinct CDR3 sequences, roughly 8.2% seen once. The rearrangement joins TRBV20-1 to TRBJ2-1; 8 bases line up with TRBD1. The origin of this receptor is a man aged 50 to 69 who received an inactivated influenza vaccine. The source material was PBMCs from blood, sampled roughly 24 months after vaccination. The CDR3 loop reads CSADPGQVQGNEQFF. DNA for the CDR3: TGCAGTGCCGACCCGGGACAGGTACAGGGGAATGAGCAGTTCTTC.